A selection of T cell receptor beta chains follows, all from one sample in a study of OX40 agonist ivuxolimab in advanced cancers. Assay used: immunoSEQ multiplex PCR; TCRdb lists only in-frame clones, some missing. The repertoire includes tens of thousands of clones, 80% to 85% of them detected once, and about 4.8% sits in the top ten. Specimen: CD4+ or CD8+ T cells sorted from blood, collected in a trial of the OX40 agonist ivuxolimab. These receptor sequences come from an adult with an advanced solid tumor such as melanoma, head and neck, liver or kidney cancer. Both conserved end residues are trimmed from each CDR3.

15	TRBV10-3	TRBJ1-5	AISEAGGAGGNQPQH
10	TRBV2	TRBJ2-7	ASRLGGYEQY
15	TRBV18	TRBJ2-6	ASSPLELRSGANVLT
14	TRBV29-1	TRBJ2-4	SVAPGQGVAKNIQY
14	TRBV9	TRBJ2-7	ASSDTPGTVHYEQY
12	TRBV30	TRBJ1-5	AWTPGQGDQPQH
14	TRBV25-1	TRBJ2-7	ASIHRGASGTYEQY
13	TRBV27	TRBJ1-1	ASSPVRILNTEAF
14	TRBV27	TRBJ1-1	ASSLLEGGGVAEAF
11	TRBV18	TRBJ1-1	ASSKGGGTEAF
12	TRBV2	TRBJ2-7	ASTIDRDTYEQY
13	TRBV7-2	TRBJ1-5	ASSPHGGGGQPQH
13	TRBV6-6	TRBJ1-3	ASSTGVASGNTIY
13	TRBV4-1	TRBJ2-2	ASSQDRDFRWELF
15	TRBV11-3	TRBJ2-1	ASSLRGQGVSYNEQF
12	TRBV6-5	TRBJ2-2	ASSYRASTGELF
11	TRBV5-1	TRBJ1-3	ASSSGQGNTIY
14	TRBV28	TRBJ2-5	ASSSSGIIFQETQY
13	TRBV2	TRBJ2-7	ASSEGAGAPYEQY
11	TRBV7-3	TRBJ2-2	ASSPRETGELF
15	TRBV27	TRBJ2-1	ASSFRPGTGGGNEQF
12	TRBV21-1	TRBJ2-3	ASSIQGTEDTQY
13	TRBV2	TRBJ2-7	ASSEGGPQTYEQY
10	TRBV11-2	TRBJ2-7	ASSPDSYEQY
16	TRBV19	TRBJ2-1	ASSMGTSGGYSYNEQF
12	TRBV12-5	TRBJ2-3	ASGLGTGSDTQY
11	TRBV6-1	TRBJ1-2	ASTVGVNYGYT
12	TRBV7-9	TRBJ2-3	ASSLSQVTDTQY
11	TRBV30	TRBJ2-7	AWSVPPGIGQY
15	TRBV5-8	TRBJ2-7	ASSTLGTSGSGDEQY
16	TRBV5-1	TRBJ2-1	ASSLAERLAGGGNEQF
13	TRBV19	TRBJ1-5	ASSIRAGTNQPQH
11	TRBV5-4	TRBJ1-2	ASSSGSNYGYT
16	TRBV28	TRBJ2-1	ASSFRRKNGLMYNEQF
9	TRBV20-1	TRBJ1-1	SAISDTEAF
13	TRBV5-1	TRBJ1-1	ASSLVGGGNTEAF
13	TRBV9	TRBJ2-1	ASSVAKGLYNEQF
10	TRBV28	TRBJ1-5	ASRKSNQPQH
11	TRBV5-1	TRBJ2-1	ASSLTDFNEQF
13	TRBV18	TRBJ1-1	ASSLGAGKNTEAF
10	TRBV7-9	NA	ASSRDNYEQY
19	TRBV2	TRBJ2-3	ASREGRTSGGPFVSTDTQY
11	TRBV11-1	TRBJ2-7	ASSGTSPYEQY
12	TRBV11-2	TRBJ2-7	ASSLGGGAYEQY
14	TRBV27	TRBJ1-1	ASSFTTGTVNTEAF
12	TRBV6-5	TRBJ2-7	ASTTSGSSYEQY
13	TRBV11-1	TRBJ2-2	ASSSRTPNTGELF
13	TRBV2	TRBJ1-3	ASSDQGDSGNTIY
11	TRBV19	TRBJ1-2	ASRRDRGYGYT
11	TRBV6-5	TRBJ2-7	ASSRGQDYEQY
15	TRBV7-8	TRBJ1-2	ASSLGRWRVSAAGYT
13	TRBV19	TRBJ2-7	ASSIMIGTDHEQY
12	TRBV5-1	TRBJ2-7	ASSLDPRSYEQY
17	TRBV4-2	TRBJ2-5	ASSQEEKAYGASSWTQY
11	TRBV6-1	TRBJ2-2	ATPDQNTGELF
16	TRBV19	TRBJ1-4	ATGRTGGRSGLGEKLF
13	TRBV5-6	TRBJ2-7	ASSRWDVSSYEQY